The 20 T cell receptor beta chains in this list originate from one sample, sequenced in a study of lymphopenia after photon versus proton radiotherapy. Using immunoSEQ multiplex PCR, the repertoire was profiled, and TCRdb retains in-frame clones only, with some absent. This sample carries around 25,000 clones, roughly 85% of them seen once, and the ten largest clones take 15% to 20%. This specimen consisted of peripheral blood, obtained from a patient treated with photon-based radiotherapy. These receptors originate from a man aged 60-69 years with pancreatic cancer.

V gene TRBV7-9 combines with J gene TRBJ1-2; D uncertain. This CDR3 comprises 16 residues. V dropped 3 bases and J dropped 0 bases, with 14 bases sitting between them. Germline CDR1 reads SEHNR; CDR2 reads FQNEAQ (reference sequence). CDR3 sequence: CASSLRETETNYGYTF. For the CDR3, the DNA is TGTGCCAGCAGCTTGAGAGAGACGGAAACTAACTATGGCTACACCTTC.

In the case of this clone: The sample contains more than one DNA sequence encoding this CDR3. This chain connects TRBV7-4 to TRBJ1-5, with D hard to call. Germline CDR1 and CDR2: SGHVT and SQSDAQ. This CDR3 is 14 amino acids long. Trimming took 6 bases from V and 0 from J, leaving 9 bases between them. The CDR3, as DNA: TGTGCCAGCAGTCCTAATTATAGCAATCAGCCCCAGCATTTT. The encoded protein is CASSPNYSNQPQHF.

This clone came up once. This chain joins TRBV19 and TRBJ1-3, with a possible D match to TRBD1 (6 bases). V lost 8 bases to trimming and J lost 4 bases, with 12 bases between them. CDR1 is LNHDA, CDR2 SQIVND, per germline (reference sequence). The CDR3 has 13 amino acids. The CDR3 nucleotides are TGTGCCAGTGTCACAGGGTCCGGAAACACCATATATTTT. Residues: CASVTGSGNTIYF. The whole variable domain, filled in from reference TRBV19 and TRBJ1-3, reads DGGITQSPKYLFRKEGQNVTLSCEQNLNHDAMYWYRQDPGQGLRLIYYSQIVNDFQKGDIAEGYSVSREKKESFPLTVTSAQKNPTAFYLCASVTGSGNTIYFGEGSWLTVV.

The rearrangement joins TRBV5-1 to TRBJ2-2; 8 positions agree with TRBD1. CDR3 size: 13 residues. V lost 4 bases and J lost 10; bases outside the gene matches: 6. Germline V gives CDR1 SGHRS, CDR2 YFSETQ. The DNA for the CDR3 is TGCGCCAGCAGCGCTAGACAGGGGCAGGAGCTGTTTTTT. This translates into CASSARQGQELFF.

The CDR3 coding sequence is TGTGCCAGCAGCTGGACTCAAGGCTACACCTTC. Translated, it gives CASSWTQGYTF. The chain is built from TRBV7-9 and TRBJ1-2; D is unclear. In germline, CDR1 is SEHNR, CDR2 FQNEAQ (reference sequence). Between the trimmed V and J ends, which lost 4 bases and 8 bases, there was a span of 8 bases. The CDR3 runs to 11 residues.

The rearrangement joins TRBV12-5 to TRBJ2-7, with 11 bases identical to TRBD2. CDR3 length: 16 amino acids. J gave up 2 bases and V 2 bases, and 5 bases lay outside the gene matches. The germline V gene encodes CDR1 LGHNT and CDR2 FRNRAP. The CDR3 DNA reads as TGTGCTAGTGGTTTGCCCCTAGCGGGGGGTACCTACGAGCAGTACTTC. Translating gives CASGLPLAGGTYEQYF.

V and J are TRBV5-6 and TRBJ2-7; D is unclear. Trimming stripped 2 bases from V and 2 bases from J, with 8 bases between. Germline V lookup: CDR1 SGHDT, CDR2 YYEEEE. This CDR3 contains 13 residues. CDR3 in amino acids: CASSFGATYEQYF. CDR3 sequence (DNA): TGTGCCAGCAGCTTTGGTGCGACCTACGAGCAGTACTTC.

V and J are TRBV11-2 and TRBJ1-2, with TRBD1 matching over 9 bases. CDR1 is SGHAT and CDR2 is FQNNGV in the germline V gene. The CDR3 consists of 17 residues. Trimming took 0 bases from V and 1 from J; bases not matched to a gene: 6. The CDR3 nucleotides read TGTGCCAGCAGCTTAGAATTAGGGACAGGGCTTAACTATGGCTACACCTTC. Translating gives CASSLELGTGLNYGYTF.

This clone was observed a single time. The chain's CDR3 is CSVGQGTNTEAFF. As DNA, the CDR3 is TGCAGCGTCGGACAGGGGACGAACACTGAAGCTTTCTTT. This sequence joins TRBV29-1 and TRBJ1-1; the match to TRBD1 covers 9 bases. Germline CDR1 SQVTM, CDR2 ANQGSEA. CDR3 length equals 13 residues. The ends lost 6 bases at V and 1 base at J; junction bases unmatched: 3.

The chain carries TRBV7-3 and TRBJ2-3, with 7 bases lining up with TRBD1. The germline CDR1 and CDR2 sequences are SGHTA and FQGTGA. Trimming at V came to 4 bases and at J to 5 bases, leaving 12 bases not matched to a gene. The CDR3 is 16 amino acids. The CDR3 region has the DNA TGTGCCAGCAGCTCCGTCTCAGGGGGAGCGTTAGATACGCAGTATTTT. It encodes CASSSVSGGALDTQYF.

The chain has TRBV7-9 and TRBJ2-1, with 8 bases identical to TRBD1. CDR3 length: 17 amino acids. Germline V gene data show CDR1 as SEHNR and CDR2 as FQNEAQ (reference sequence). After removal of 3 bases from V and 10 bases from J, the junction contained 17 bases not matched to a gene. The CDR3 bases are TGTGCCAGCAGCTTCCCCCCCGGGACAGGAAGGGAAGGGGAGCAGTTCTTC. Its protein product is CASSFPPGTGREGEQFF.

J is TRBJ1-1 and V is TRBV4-3, with unresolved D. V lost 0 bases, J lost 6 bases, and 8 bases lay in between. Germline-derived CDR1 and CDR2 are LGHNA and YSLEER. The CDR3 length is 13 residues. The CDR3 DNA reads as TGCGCCAGCAGCCAAGATACGGGGTCTGAAGCTTTCTTT. Translation: CASSQDTGSEAFF.

This chain joins TRBV30 and TRBJ2-6; 8 positions agree with TRBD1. Germline CDR1 is GTSNPN and CDR2 is SVGIG (reference sequence). The length of the CDR3 is 19 residues. Trimming cost V 2 bases and J 4 bases; bases outside gene matches: 16. The CDR3 protein is CAWSTYLDRVIWGANVLTF. The CDR3 DNA sequence: TGTGCCTGGAGTACTTACTTGGACAGGGTAATTTGGGGGGCCAACGTCCTGACTTTC.

This clone was recorded once. The V and J genes are TRBV6-5 and TRBJ1-2; D ambiguous. CDR1 MNHEY and CDR2 SVGAGI come from the germline V gene. The CDR3 loop spans 13 amino acids. The CDR3 DNA sequence: TGTGCGGCAAGGCGCGGATCAAACTATGGCTACACCTTC. Translated: CAARRGSNYGYTF.

This clone was detected once. This chain links TRBV29-1 with TRBJ2-7, with 7 nucleotides matching TRBD1. In germline, CDR1 is SQVTM, CDR2 ANQGSEA. V was pared by 4 bases and J by 1 base, with 7 bases of the junction left unmatched. CDR3 size: 14 residues. CDR3 coding DNA: TGCAGCGTTGCACTAGACAGGGTGTCCTACGAGCAGTACTTC. It translates to CSVALDRVSYEQYF.

V gene TRBV9 combines with J gene TRBJ1-6; D remains unclear. The CDR3 is 15 amino acids. With 0 bases removed from V and 9 bases from J, the gap between germline ends came to 13 bases. The V gene's germline CDR1 is SGDLS and CDR2 YYNGEE. The CDR3 DNA sequence: TGTGCCAGCAGCGTAGAGTCGGCAGAAATTTCACCCCTCCACTTT. Translated, it gives CASSVESAEISPLHF.

CDR3 loop: CASSPPFTDTQYF. The CDR3 DNA sequence: TGTGCCAGCAGTCCACCATTCACAGATACGCAGTATTTT. The chain carries TRBV2 and TRBJ2-3; D not resolved. The CDR3 is made up of 13 amino acids. Trimming cost V 5 bases and J 2 bases, with 8 bases left between them. CDR1 is SNHLY and CDR2 is FYNNEI in the germline V gene. Complete variable domain (other parts from reference TRBV2 and TRBJ2-3): EPEVTQTPSHQVTQMGQEVILRCVPISNHLYFYWYRQILGQKVEFLVSFYNNEISEKSEIFDDQFSVERPDGSNFTLKIRSTKLEDSAMYFCASSPPFTDTQYFGPGTRLTVL.

Note on this clone: The sample carries other DNA sequences with the same CDR3. The genes are TRBV7-4 and TRBJ1-5; D gene ambiguous. The CDR3 covers 14 residues. Germline assignment: CDR1 SGHVT and CDR2 SQSDAQ. V lost 5 bases to trimming and J lost 0 bases, with 8 bases between them. As DNA, the CDR3 is TGTGCCAGCAGCCCGAATTATAGCAATCAGCCCCAGCATTTT. Translated: CASSPNYSNQPQHF. Complete variable domain (other parts from reference TRBV7-4 and TRBJ1-5): GAGVSQSPRYKVAKRGRDVALRCDSISGHVTLYWYRQTLGQGSEVLTYSQSDAQRDKSGRPSGRFSAERPERSVSTLKIQRTEQGDSAVYLCASSPNYSNQPQHFGDGTRLSIL.

V gene TRBV7-8 combines with J gene TRBJ1-5, with TRBD1 identical over 8 bases. The CDR3 loop spans 20 amino acids. The germline gives CDR1 SGHVS, CDR2 FQNEAQ. J was trimmed by 5 bases and V by 2 bases; bases with no gene match: 20. DNA for the CDR3: TGTGCCAGCAGCTTAAATAAAAGTATACGGGACAGGTATCAGGATCAGCCCCAGCATTTT. Amino acids: CASSLNKSIRDRYQDQPQHF.

The chain joins TRBV5-1 to TRBJ1-2; D ambiguous. This CDR3 has 14 amino acids. In germline, CDR1 is SGHRS, CDR2 YFSETQ. The germline V and J ends were trimmed by 4 bases and 7 bases, with 17 bases remaining between them. In DNA form, the CDR3 reads TGCGCCAGCAGCGGAACCGGGATACCTAGTGGCTACACCTTC. It codes for CASSGTGIPSGYTF.